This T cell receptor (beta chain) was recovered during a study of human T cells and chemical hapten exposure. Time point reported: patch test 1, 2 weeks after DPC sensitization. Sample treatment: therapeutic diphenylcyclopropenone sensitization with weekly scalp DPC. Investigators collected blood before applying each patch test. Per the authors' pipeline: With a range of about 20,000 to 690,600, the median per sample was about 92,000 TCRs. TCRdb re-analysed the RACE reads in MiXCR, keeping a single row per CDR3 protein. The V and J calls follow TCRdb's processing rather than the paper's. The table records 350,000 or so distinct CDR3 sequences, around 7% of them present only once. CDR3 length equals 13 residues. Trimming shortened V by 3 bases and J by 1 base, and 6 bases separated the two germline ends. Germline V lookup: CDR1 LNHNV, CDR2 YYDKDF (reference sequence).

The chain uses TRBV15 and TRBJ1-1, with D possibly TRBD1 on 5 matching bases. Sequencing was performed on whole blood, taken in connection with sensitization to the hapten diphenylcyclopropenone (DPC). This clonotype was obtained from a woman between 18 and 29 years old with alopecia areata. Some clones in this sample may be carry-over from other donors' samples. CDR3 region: CATSRTANTEAFF. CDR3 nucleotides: TGTGCCACCAGCAGGACAGCGAACACTGAAGCTTTCTTT.